This T cell receptor (beta chain) was sequenced during a study of long-term antiretroviral therapy in people with HIV. The germline V gene has CDR1 KGHSH and CDR2 LQKENI. Trimming shortened V by 2 bases and J by 5 bases, and 13 bases separated the two germline ends. The CDR3 is 15 amino acids. At survey level, the immunoSEQ assay was run in its v3.0 version. Data came from immunoSEQ multiplex PCR; TCRdb stores just in-frame clones and leaves some out. The repertoire consists of around 20,000 clones, with 70% to 80% occurring once and the leading ten covering about 6.9%. The sequencing used unsorted PBMCs, collected 2.2 years after starting antiretroviral therapy. The origin of this receptor is a man over 45 with HIV. The chain couples TRBV18 to TRBJ1-5; no reliable D call. Here the CDR3 reads CASSPFEGSDQPQHF. CDR3 DNA sequence: TGTGCCAGCTCACCATTTGAGGGTTCAGATCAGCCCCAGCATTTT.